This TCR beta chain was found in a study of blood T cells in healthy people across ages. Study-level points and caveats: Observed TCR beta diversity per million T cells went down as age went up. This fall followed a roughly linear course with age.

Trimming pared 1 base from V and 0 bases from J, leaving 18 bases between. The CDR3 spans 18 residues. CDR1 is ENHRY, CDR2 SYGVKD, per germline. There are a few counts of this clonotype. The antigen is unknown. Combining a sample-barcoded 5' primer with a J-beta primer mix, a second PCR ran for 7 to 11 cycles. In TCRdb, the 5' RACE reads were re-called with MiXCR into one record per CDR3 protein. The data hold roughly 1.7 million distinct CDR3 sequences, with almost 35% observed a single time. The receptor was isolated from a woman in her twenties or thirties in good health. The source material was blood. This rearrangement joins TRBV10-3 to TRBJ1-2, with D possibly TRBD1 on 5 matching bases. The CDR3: CAISEFPPGTPANYGYTF. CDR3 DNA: TGTGCCATCAGTGAGTTCCCTCCAGGGACCCCAGCTAACTATGGCTACACCTTC.